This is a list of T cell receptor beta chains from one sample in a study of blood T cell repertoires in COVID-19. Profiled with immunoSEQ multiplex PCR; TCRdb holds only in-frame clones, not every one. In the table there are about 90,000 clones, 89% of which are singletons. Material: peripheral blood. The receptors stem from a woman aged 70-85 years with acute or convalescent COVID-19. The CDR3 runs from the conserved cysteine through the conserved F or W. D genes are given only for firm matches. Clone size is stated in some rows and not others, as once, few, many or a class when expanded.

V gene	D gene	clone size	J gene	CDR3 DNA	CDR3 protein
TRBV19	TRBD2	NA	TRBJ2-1	TGTGCCAGTAACACCCCGGGACTAGCTGCCTACAATGAGCAGTTCTTC	CASNTPGLAAYNEQFF
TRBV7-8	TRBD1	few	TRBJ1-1	TGTGCCAGCAGCCCAGACAGGGGAATAAGGAACACTGAAGCTTTCTTT	CASSPDRGIRNTEAFF
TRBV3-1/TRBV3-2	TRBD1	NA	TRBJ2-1	TGTGCCAGCAGCCAAGATTCGGCCAGGGGGCCGCAGTTCTTC	CASSQDSARGPQFF
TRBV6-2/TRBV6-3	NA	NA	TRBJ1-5	TGTGCCAGCAGTAACAGGGAGATAGTCAATCAGCCCCAGCATTTT	CASSNREIVNQPQHF
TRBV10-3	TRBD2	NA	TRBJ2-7	TGTGCCATCAGGGGGACTAGCCCCTACGAGCAGTACTTC	CAIRGTSPYEQYF
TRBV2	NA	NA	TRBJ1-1	TGTGCCAGCAGTGACAGGGCCACTGAAGCTTTCTTT	CASSDRATEAFF
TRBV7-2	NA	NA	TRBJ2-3	TGTGCCAGCAGCCCCGCAGGACAGATCACTTTTGGGACAGATACGCAGTATTTT	CASSPAGQITFGTDTQYF
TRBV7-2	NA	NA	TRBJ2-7	TGTGCCAGCAGCCGCCAGCAGCGGACCTACGAGCAGTACTTC	CASSRQQRTYEQYF
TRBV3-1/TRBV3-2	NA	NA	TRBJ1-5	TGTGCCAGCAGCCAGGGCACGGATACACAGCCCCAGCATTTT	CASSQGTDTQPQHF
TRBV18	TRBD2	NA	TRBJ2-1	TGTGCCAGCTCACCCCAGCGGGGTGAGCAGTTCTTC	CASSPQRGEQFF
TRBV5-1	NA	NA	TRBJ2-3	TGCGCCAGCAGCTCGACTAGAGAAGCTAGCACAGATACGCAGTATTTT	CASSSTREASTDTQYF
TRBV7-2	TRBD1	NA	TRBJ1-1	TGTGCCAGCAGCTTAAGGGACAGGGGGCAGGCTGAAGCTTTCTTT	CASSLRDRGQAEAFF
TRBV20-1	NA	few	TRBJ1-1	TGCAGTGCGAGCCCCGGAGCTTTCTTT	CSASPGAFF
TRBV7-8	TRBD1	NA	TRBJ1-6	TGTGCCAGCAGCGACCGGGACAGTTATAATTCACCCCTCCACTTT	CASSDRDSYNSPLHF
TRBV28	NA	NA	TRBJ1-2	TGTGCCAGCAGTTTATTAGGAGGGAGTGGCTACACCTTC	CASSLLGGSGYTF
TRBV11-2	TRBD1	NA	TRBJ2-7	TGTGCCAGCAGCTTAAACCCGGACAGGATGTACGAGCAGTACTTC	CASSLNPDRMYEQYF